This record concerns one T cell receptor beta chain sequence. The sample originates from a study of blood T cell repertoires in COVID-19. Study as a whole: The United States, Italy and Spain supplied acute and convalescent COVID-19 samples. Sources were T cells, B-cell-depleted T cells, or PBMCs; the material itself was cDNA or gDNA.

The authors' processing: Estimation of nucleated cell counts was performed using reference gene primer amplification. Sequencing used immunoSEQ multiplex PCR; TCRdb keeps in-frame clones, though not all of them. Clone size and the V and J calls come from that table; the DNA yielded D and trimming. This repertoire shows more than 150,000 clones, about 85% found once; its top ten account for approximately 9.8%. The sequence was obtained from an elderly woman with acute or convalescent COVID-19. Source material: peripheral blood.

CDR3 amino acids: CANRPGQGSEKLFF. Here the CDR3 DNA reads TGTGCCAATAGACCGGGACAGGGGAGTGAAAAACTGTTTTTT. The chain combines TRBV2 with TRBJ1-4, with TRBD1 matching 10 bases. J gave up 7 bases and V 10 bases, and 9 bases lay outside the gene matches. Germline values: CDR1 SNHLY, CDR2 FYNNEI. CDR3 length: 14 residues.